This T cell receptor (beta chain) was profiled in a study of radiotherapy plus CTLA-4 blockade in lung cancer. Profiling relied on immunoSEQ multiplex PCR, and the TCRdb table lists in-frame clones only, not all of them. The table lists approximately 80,000 clones, about 79% of them singletons. V lost 4 bases to trimming and J lost 4 bases; unmatched junction nucleotides: 3. Germline assignment: CDR1 SGHRS and CDR2 YFSETQ. This CDR3 spans 13 amino acids. This clone was found once. The source was peripheral blood, collected from a patient treated with radiotherapy plus ipilimumab. This chain uses TRBV5-1 with TRBJ2-3; 7 bases are a match to TRBD1. The sequence came from a human donor with non-small cell lung cancer whose response to radiotherapy plus ipilimumab could not be evaluated. Some clones in this sample may be carry-over from other donors' samples. CDR3 loop: CASSVQGSDTQYF. The DNA for the CDR3 is TGCGCCAGCAGCGTACAGGGGTCAGATACGCAGTATTTT.